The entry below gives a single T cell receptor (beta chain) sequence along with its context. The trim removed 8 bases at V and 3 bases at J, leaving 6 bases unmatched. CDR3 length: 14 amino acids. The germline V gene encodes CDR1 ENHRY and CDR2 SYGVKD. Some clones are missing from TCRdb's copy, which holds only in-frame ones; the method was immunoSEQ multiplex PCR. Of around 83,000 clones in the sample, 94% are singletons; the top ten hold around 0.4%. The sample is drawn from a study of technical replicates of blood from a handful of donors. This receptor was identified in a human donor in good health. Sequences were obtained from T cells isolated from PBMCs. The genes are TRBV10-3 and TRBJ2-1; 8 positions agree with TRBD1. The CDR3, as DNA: TGTGCCATCGGTTCACAGGGGGTCTACAATGAGCAGTTCTTC. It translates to CAIGSQGVYNEQFF.